One TCR beta chain is described in this entry. Its antigen remains unidentified. Sequenced patients had shown CD8+CD57+ cell expansion by flow cytometry. The germline V gene encodes CDR1 SEHNR and CDR2 FQNEAQ (reference sequence). Trimming took 1 base from V and 7 from J; bases not matched to a gene: 9. The CDR3 covers 15 residues. TCR beta VDJ combinations and CDR3 sequences were profiled from genomic DNA. TCRdb used MiXCR to reprocess the reads, holding one entry per CDR3 protein. The table shows 220,000 or so distinct CDR3 sequences, with 55% to 65% occurring only once. The data were taken from a study of CD8+CD57+ T cells in acquired aplastic anemia. Study-level background: Sorted CD4+ and CD8+ cell DNA averaged approximately 3 ug.

Study-wide findings and caveats: Patients and controls shared some 29 CD8+ CDR3 sequences, which appeared highly expressed in patients and within their immunodominant clones.

Source material: sorted CD4+, CD8+, or CD8+CD57+ T cells (not recorded which) from PBMCs. The TCR originated in a human donor with aplastic anemia. The chain employs TRBV7-9 and TRBJ2-5, with 7 positions matching TRBD1. CDR3 sequence reads: CASSLDLRGTGTQYF. The CDR3 nucleotides are TGTGCCAGCAGCTTAGATCTCAGGGGGACGGGGACCCAGTACTTC. Combining the CDR3 with reference TRBV7-9 and TRBJ2-5 gives the whole variable domain DTGVSQNPRHKITKRGQNVTFRCDPISEHNRLYWYRQTLGQGPEFLTYFQNEAQLEKSRLLSDRFSAERPKGSFSTLEIQRTEQGDSAMYLCASSLDLRGTGTQYFGPGTRLLVL.